This entry features one T cell receptor beta chain sequence. The data derive from a study of T cells in Graves' hyperthyroidism and ophthalmopathy. The germline V gene has CDR1 MGHRA and CDR2 YSYEKL. The CDR3 is 15 amino acids. V lost 10 bases, J lost 0 bases, and 16 bases lay in between. Researchers took RNA transcripts and amplified the TCR beta CDR3 regions from them. When the TCR CDR3 underwent first-round RT-PCR, the HTBI primer set was used. TCRdb reanalysed the multiplex PCR reads using MiXCR and keeps one entry per CDR3 protein. The sample shows hundreds of thousands of distinct CDR3 sequences, more than 11% of them seen only once.

V gene TRBV4-1 combines with J gene TRBJ1-5; D is possibly TRBD1 (6 bases). What was sequenced was blood. The receptor's source is a woman in her thirties with Graves' hyperthyroidism that later progressed to Graves' ophthalmopathy. The CDR3 reads CATRTDTLSNQPQHF. Here the CDR3 DNA reads TGCGCCACCAGGACAGACACCCTTAGCAATCAGCCCCAGCATTTT.